These 8 T cell receptor beta chains were all obtained from the same sample, sequenced in a study of shared clonotypes between healthy human individuals. Only in-frame clones appear in the TCRdb table, and some are missing; sequencing was by immunoSEQ multiplex PCR. Among approximately 530,000 clones listed, about 96% were seen once. Sequenced material: naive CD4+ T cells sorted from blood. Sample subset: CD45RA+ positively selected. The source is a woman aged 25 to 39 in good health.

V is TRBV5-1 and J is TRBJ2-3, with TRBD1 identical over 10 bases. V lost 4 bases to trimming and J lost 6 bases; unmatched junction nucleotides: 5. The CDR3 is 14 amino acids. Germline loops: CDR1 SGHRS, CDR2 YFSETQ. The CDR3 bases are TGCGCCAGCAGCCTGGACAGGGGGTATGATACGCAGTATTTT. This encodes CASSLDRGYDTQYF.

Worth noting for this clone: The same CDR3 also results from other DNA sequences found in this sample. The chain uses TRBV11-2 and TRBJ1-3; possible D gene TRBD1, 5 bases. Germline V gene data show CDR1 as SGHAT and CDR2 as FQNNGV. V lost 6 bases and J 3 bases, leaving 15 bases between the germline ends. The CDR3 sequence is 15 residues long. Written as DNA, the CDR3 is TGTGCCAGCAGTTCGGCTCGGGGCCGTGGAAACACCATATATTTT. Amino acids: CASSSARGRGNTIYF.

The gene calls are TRBV28 and TRBJ1-5; D is possibly TRBD1 (5 bases). This CDR3 comprises 12 residues. The V and J ends lost 5 bases and 7 bases respectively, with 9 bases between them. Per germline, CDR1 MDHEN and CDR2 SYDVKM. In nucleotides, the CDR3 is TGTGCCAGCAGTGGGGGGGTCCAGCCCCAGCATTTT. Protein sequence: CASSGGVQPQHF.

This clone was observed a single time. The gene calls are TRBV28 and TRBJ1-1, with D maybe TRBD1 (5 bases). Germline CDR1 is MDHEN and CDR2 is SYDVKM. The CDR3 spans 13 residues. V shed 5 bases and J shed 4 bases, with 11 bases lying between them. CDR3 in DNA: TGTGCCAGCAGTCTAGACAGTTCCACTGAAGCTTTCTTT. Protein sequence: CASSLDSSTEAFF.

The rearrangement links TRBV13 to TRBJ1-1, with D tentatively TRBD1 (5 bases). Trimming left V 1 base short and J 5 bases short, with 8 bases between. The germline V gene encodes CDR1 PRHDT and CDR2 FYEKMQ (reference sequence). The CDR3 totals 13 residues. DNA of the CDR3: TGTGCCAGCAGCTTAGAAAAGGGGACTGAAGCTTTCTTT. Encoded protein: CASSLEKGTEAFF. The whole variable domain, remainder taken from reference TRBV13 and TRBJ1-1, is AAGVIQSPRHLIKEKRETATLKCYPIPRHDTVYWYQQGPGQDPQFLISFYEKMQSDKGSIPDRFSAQQFSDYHSELNMSSLELGDSALYFCASSLEKGTEAFFGQGTRLTVV.

The rearrangement uses TRBV25-1 and TRBJ2-3; D may match TRBD1 or TRBD2 (5 bases each). The CDR3 length is 14 residues. Trimming removed 4 bases from V and 1 base from J, with 9 bases in between. Germline V gene sequence: CDR1 MGHDK, CDR2 SYGVNS. The CDR3 bases are TGTGCCAGCAGTGCGCCGGGACGCACAGATACGCAGTATTTT. Its translation is CASSAPGRTDTQYF.

The chain carries TRBV5-6 and TRBJ2-6; D may be TRBD2 (5 bases). The CDR3 is made up of 15 amino acids. Between the trimmed V and J ends, which lost 0 bases and 3 bases, there was a span of 7 bases. Germline loops: CDR1 SGHDT, CDR2 YYEEEE. The CDR3 DNA is TGTGCCAGCAGCTTGGTAGGAGGTGGGGCCAACGTCCTGACTTTC. Amino acids: CASSLVGGGANVLTF.

V gene TRBV6-1 combines with J gene TRBJ1-3, with TRBD1 as a possible D gene (5 bases). Germline V lookup: CDR1 MNHNS, CDR2 SASEGT. The length of the CDR3 is 14 residues. V lost 3 bases and J 4 bases, leaving 10 bases between the germline ends. The CDR3 nucleotides read TGTGCCAGCAGTGACAGGGTGGACGGAAACACCATATATTTT. Translated: CASSDRVDGNTIYF.